Listed below are T cell receptor beta chains from one sample, sequenced in a study of T cell responses to AZD1222 COVID-19 vaccine. Data came from immunoSEQ multiplex PCR; TCRdb stores just in-frame clones and leaves some out. The sample consists of around 79,000 clones, 87% of them appearing once. The material sequenced was peripheral blood, taken on day 0 of AZD1222 vaccination. All receptors come from an adult in good health. CDR3s include the opening cysteine and the closing phenylalanine or tryptophan. The D gene is left open where the match is weak. Some rows have no size entry. The others give once, few or many, or a class for an expanded clone.

j_call: TRBJ1-2; d_call: -; clone_size: -; v_call: TRBV10-3; cdr3_length: 14; cdr3_aa: CAISDLVGGRGYTF; cdr3_nt: TGTGCCATCAGTGACCTCGTGGGGGGCCGTGGCTACACCTTC
j_call: TRBJ1-1; d_call: -; clone_size: -; v_call: TRBV30; cdr3_length: 14; cdr3_aa: CAWSVTPLNTEAFF; cdr3_nt: TGTGCCTGGAGTGTAACACCCTTGAACACTGAAGCTTTCTTT
j_call: TRBJ1-2; d_call: -; clone_size: once; v_call: TRBV2; cdr3_length: 15; cdr3_aa: CASTLTGLVDYGYTF; cdr3_nt: TGTGCCAGCACCCTGACAGGCCTCGTTGACTATGGCTACACCTTC
j_call: TRBJ2-1; d_call: -; clone_size: -; v_call: TRBV11-1; cdr3_length: 14; cdr3_aa: CASSRNRGNNEQFF; cdr3_nt: TGTGCCAGCAGCCGAAATAGGGGGAACAATGAGCAGTTCTTC
j_call: TRBJ2-2; d_call: -; clone_size: once; v_call: TRBV12-3/TRBV12-4; cdr3_length: 12; cdr3_aa: CASSLDTGELFF; cdr3_nt: TGTGCCAGCAGTCTTGATACCGGGGAGCTGTTTTTT
j_call: TRBJ1-4; d_call: -; clone_size: once; v_call: TRBV5-6; cdr3_length: 14; cdr3_aa: CASSLDGPYEKLFF; cdr3_nt: TGTGCCAGCAGTCTCGACGGACCCTATGAAAAACTGTTTTTT
j_call: TRBJ2-1; d_call: TRBD2; clone_size: -; v_call: TRBV7-7; cdr3_length: 16; cdr3_aa: CASSLVPPGLAGEQFF; cdr3_nt: TGTGCTAGCAGCTTAGTCCCTCCGGGACTAGCGGGCGAGCAGTTCTTC
j_call: TRBJ1-1; d_call: -; clone_size: once; v_call: TRBV6-5; cdr3_length: 15; cdr3_aa: CASSSWEGRNTEAFF; cdr3_nt: TGTGCCAGCAGTTCCTGGGAGGGACGGAACACTGAAGCTTTCTTT
j_call: TRBJ1-3; d_call: -; clone_size: -; v_call: TRBV20-1; cdr3_length: 14; cdr3_aa: CSASKPEAGNTIYF; cdr3_nt: TGCAGTGCTAGTAAGCCGGAGGCGGGGAACACCATATATTTT
j_call: TRBJ1-2; d_call: -; clone_size: -; v_call: TRBV5-6; cdr3_length: 15; cdr3_aa: CASSVEAVRIYGYTF; cdr3_nt: TGTGCCAGCAGCGTGGAGGCCGTTAGGATCTATGGCTACACCTTC
j_call: TRBJ2-5; d_call: -; clone_size: -; v_call: TRBV9; cdr3_length: 15; cdr3_aa: CASSVDRGMVETQYF; cdr3_nt: TGTGCCAGCAGCGTAGATAGGGGGATGGTGGAGACCCAGTACTTC
j_call: TRBJ1-6; d_call: -; clone_size: -; v_call: TRBV27; cdr3_length: 14; cdr3_aa: CASSLSVLGSPLHF; cdr3_nt: TGTGCCAGCAGTTTATCGGTACTGGGGTCACCCCTCCACTTT
j_call: TRBJ1-4; d_call: -; clone_size: -; v_call: TRBV7-6; cdr3_length: 16; cdr3_aa: CASSLQNWVTNEKLFF; cdr3_nt: TGTGCCAGCAGCCTACAGAATTGGGTGACTAATGAAAAACTGTTTTTT
j_call: TRBJ2-1; d_call: -; clone_size: -; v_call: TRBV2; cdr3_length: 13; cdr3_aa: CASSVGGYNEQFF; cdr3_nt: TGTGCCAGCAGTGTGGGCGGTTACAATGAGCAGTTCTTC
j_call: TRBJ1-2; d_call: -; clone_size: -; v_call: TRBV3-1/TRBV3-2; cdr3_length: 13; cdr3_aa: CASSQSLFYGYTF; cdr3_nt: TGTGCCAGCAGCCAGAGCCTCTTCTATGGCTACACCTTC
j_call: TRBJ2-1; d_call: TRBD2; clone_size: -; v_call: TRBV10-3; cdr3_length: 15; cdr3_aa: CAISEMREGHNEQFF; cdr3_nt: TGTGCCATCAGTGAGATGCGGGAGGGCCACAATGAGCAGTTCTTC
j_call: TRBJ1-1; d_call: TRBD1; clone_size: -; v_call: TRBV18; cdr3_length: 16; cdr3_aa: CASSPERQGLNTEAFF; cdr3_nt: TGTGCCAGCTCACCGGAAAGACAGGGGTTGAACACTGAAGCTTTCTTT
j_call: TRBJ2-7; d_call: -; clone_size: -; v_call: TRBV4-2; cdr3_length: 15; cdr3_aa: CASSQDLLGSYEQYF; cdr3_nt: TGTGCCAGCAGCCAAGATCTCTTAGGCTCCTACGAGCAGTACTTC
j_call: TRBJ1-6; d_call: -; clone_size: -; v_call: TRBV25-1; cdr3_length: 15; cdr3_aa: CASSEWAGVNSPLHF; cdr3_nt: TGTGCCAGCAGTGAATGGGCAGGGGTGAATTCACCCCTCCACTTT
j_call: TRBJ2-1; d_call: TRBD2; clone_size: -; v_call: TRBV27; cdr3_length: 13; cdr3_aa: CASSLYGGDEQFF; cdr3_nt: TGTGCCAGCAGTTTATATGGGGGGGATGAGCAGTTCTTC
j_call: TRBJ1-4; d_call: -; clone_size: -; v_call: TRBV15; cdr3_length: 15; cdr3_aa: CATSRDWQGGEKLFF; cdr3_nt: TGTGCCACCAGCAGAGATTGGCAGGGAGGGGAAAAACTGTTTTTT
j_call: TRBJ1-5; d_call: -; clone_size: -; v_call: TRBV30; cdr3_length: 20; cdr3_aa: CAWSVYTYSGSGGGNQPQHF; cdr3_nt: TGTGCCTGGAGTGTTTATACATATTCGGGGTCGGGTGGTGGCAATCAGCCCCAGCATTTT
j_call: TRBJ1-4; d_call: TRBD1; clone_size: -; v_call: TRBV7-9; cdr3_length: 14; cdr3_aa: CASSPQGAPEKLFF; cdr3_nt: TGTGCCAGCAGCCCTCAGGGGGCACCGGAAAAACTGTTTTTT
j_call: TRBJ2-7; d_call: TRBD2; clone_size: -; v_call: TRBV4-2; cdr3_length: 18; cdr3_aa: CASSQAASKREGPYEQYF; cdr3_nt: TGTGCCAGCAGCCAAGCGGCAAGTAAGCGGGAGGGTCCCTACGAGCAGTACTTC
j_call: TRBJ2-7; d_call: TRBD1; clone_size: once; v_call: TRBV6-5; cdr3_length: 16; cdr3_aa: CASSYSGATGTEEQYF; cdr3_nt: TGTGCCAGCAGTTACTCTGGCGCGACAGGGACGGAGGAGCAGTACTTC
j_call: TRBJ1-2; d_call: -; clone_size: -; v_call: TRBV2; cdr3_length: 12; cdr3_aa: CASRPGSYGYTF; cdr3_nt: TGTGCCAGCAGGCCAGGTTCCTATGGCTACACCTTC
j_call: TRBJ2-1; d_call: -; clone_size: -; v_call: TRBV1; cdr3_length: 11; cdr3_aa: CTFRTPREQFF; cdr3_nt: TGCACCTTCCGAACCCCGCGCGAGCAGTTCTTC
j_call: TRBJ1-2; d_call: -; clone_size: few; v_call: TRBV7-9; cdr3_length: 14; cdr3_aa: CASSSPGAAYGYTF; cdr3_nt: TGTGCCAGCAGCTCCCCAGGGGCGGCCTATGGCTACACCTTC
j_call: TRBJ2-7; d_call: -; clone_size: -; v_call: TRBV12-3/TRBV12-4; cdr3_length: 13; cdr3_aa: CASSSRTVSEQYF; cdr3_nt: TGTGCCAGCAGTTCACGGACAGTTTCCGAGCAGTACTTC
j_call: TRBJ2-7; d_call: -; clone_size: -; v_call: TRBV11-2; cdr3_length: 14; cdr3_aa: CASSLYGAPYEQYF; cdr3_nt: TGTGCCAGCAGCTTATATGGGGCCCCCTACGAGCAGTACTTC
j_call: TRBJ2-5; d_call: TRBD1; clone_size: -; v_call: TRBV10-3; cdr3_length: 16; cdr3_aa: CAISSGTGGLQETQYF; cdr3_nt: TGTGCCATCAGTTCCGGGACAGGGGGCCTCCAAGAGACCCAGTACTTC